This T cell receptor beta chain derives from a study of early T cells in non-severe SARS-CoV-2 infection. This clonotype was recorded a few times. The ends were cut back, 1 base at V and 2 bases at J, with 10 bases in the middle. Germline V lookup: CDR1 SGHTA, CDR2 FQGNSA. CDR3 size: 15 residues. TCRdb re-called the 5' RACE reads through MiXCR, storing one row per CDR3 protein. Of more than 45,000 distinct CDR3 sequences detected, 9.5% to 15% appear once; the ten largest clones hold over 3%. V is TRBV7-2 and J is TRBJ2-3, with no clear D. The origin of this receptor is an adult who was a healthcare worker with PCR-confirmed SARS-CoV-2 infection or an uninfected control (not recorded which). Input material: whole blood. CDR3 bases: TGTGCCAGCAGCTTAGTCACCACTCCCACAGATACGCAGTATTTT. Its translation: CASSLVTTPTDTQYF. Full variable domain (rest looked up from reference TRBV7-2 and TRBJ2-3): GAGVSQSPSNKVTEKGKDVELRCDPISGHTALYWYRQSLGQGLEFLIYFQGNSAPDKSGLPSDRFSAERTGGSVSTLTIQRTQQEDSAVYLCASSLVTTPTDTQYFGPGTRLTVL.